Presented here are 7 T cell receptor beta chains from one specimen sequenced in a study of breast tumors, draining lymph nodes, adjacent tissues. Via MiXCR, TCRdb re-called the multiplex PCR reads, giving one row per CDR3 protein. Among some 130,000 distinct CDR3 sequences listed, around 22% were seen once. Axillary draining lymph nodes of breast cancer patients supplied the node samples. The source material was axillary lymph node tissue. All receptors come from a female donor with breast cancer. Some clones in this sample may be carry-over from other donors' samples.

This clonotype was recorded a few times. V usage is TRBV29-1 and J usage is TRBJ2-2; a possible D gene is TRBD2 (6 bases). Trimming pared 7 bases from V and 5 bases from J, leaving 11 bases between. This CDR3 has 12 residues. Germline V CDR1 and CDR2: SQVTM, ANQGSEA. CDR3 bases: TGCAGCGCTCGGCGGGGAACCGGGGAGCTGTTTTTT. It yields the protein CSARRGTGELFF.

This clonotype was seen ten or more times. V usage is TRBV2 and J usage is TRBJ2-3, with 7 positions matching TRBD2. Trimming took 7 bases from V and 0 from J; bases not matched to a gene: 4. CDR1 and CDR2 (germline): SNHLY, FYNNEI. The CDR3 loop spans 14 amino acids. CDR3 loop: CASKAGTSTDTQYF. The CDR3 region has the DNA TGTGCCAGCAAAGCGGGGACTAGCACAGATACGCAGTATTTT. Full variable domain (missing parts from reference TRBV2 and TRBJ2-3): EPEVTQTPSHQVTQMGQEVILRCVPISNHLYFYWYRQILGQKVEFLVSFYNNEISEKSEIFDDQFSVERPDGSNFTLKIRSTKLEDSAMYFCASKAGTSTDTQYFGPGTRLTVL.

This clonotype was detected only a few times. The chain carries TRBV11-2 and TRBJ1-5; D uncertain. The length of the CDR3 is 16 residues. V was trimmed by 5 bases and J by 0 bases, leaving 14 bases between them. In germline, CDR1 is SGHAT, CDR2 FQNNGV. The CDR3 protein is CASSRWEWGSNQPQHF. The CDR3 nucleotides read TGTGCCAGCAGCCGGTGGGAATGGGGTAGCAATCAGCCCCAGCATTTT. Full variable domain (missing parts from reference TRBV11-2 and TRBJ1-5): EAGVAQSPRYKIIEKRQSVAFWCNPISGHATLYWYQQILGQGPKLLIQFQNNGVVDDSQLPKDRFSAERLKGVDSTLKIQPAKLEDSAVYLCASSRWEWGSNQPQHFGDGTRLSIL.

About this clonotype itself: A much bigger clone sits one base away, suggesting this may be a read error. The CDR3 sequence: CASSQSETGFTF. Written as DNA, the CDR3 is TGTGCCAGCAGCCAGTCGGAGACAGGCTTCACCTTC. This sequence joins TRBV7-3 and TRBJ1-2, with a weak D call TRBD1 (6 bases). Germline V gene data show CDR1 as SGHTA and CDR2 as FQGTGA. The CDR3 loop spans 12 amino acids.

This clonotype appeared many times. The gene calls are TRBV18 and TRBJ2-7, with D possibly matching TRBD1 (6 bases). Germline values: CDR1 KGHSH, CDR2 LQKENI. The ends were cut back, 3 bases at V and 2 bases at J, with 17 bases in the middle. The CDR3 sequence is 16 residues long. The CDR3 region has the DNA TGTGCCAGCTCACCCCGGGCAGGGGAGAGGACCTACGAGCAGTACTTC. Translation: CASSPRAGERTYEQYF.

Note on this clonotype: A read error may explain this, as a much larger clone is one base away. The chain has TRBV6-5 and TRBJ1-2; D is ambiguous. Germline-derived CDR1 and CDR2 are MNHEY and SVGAGI. The CDR3 has 12 residues. In DNA form, the CDR3 reads TGTGCCTGCAGTAGAGACAACTATGGCTACACCTTC. This codes for CACSRDNYGYTF.

Turning to this clonotype: This may come from a read error, since a much larger clone is one base off. The J gene is TRBJ2-6, the V gene TRBV10-2; the D gene is possibly TRBD2 (6 bases). CDR3 length: 16 residues. CDR1 and CDR2 (germline): WSHSY, SAAADI. The CDR3 reads CASGESSGFGANVLTF. CDR3 coding DNA: TGCGCCAGCGGTGAGTCGAGCGGGTTCGGGGCCAACGTCCTGACTTTC.